Below are 29 T cell receptor beta chains sequenced from a single sample in a study of T cell changes during pregnancy in multiple sclerosis. Assay: immunoSEQ multiplex PCR; the TCRdb copy retains only in-frame clones and omits some. The sample yields around 50,000 clones, about 93% seen once. This specimen was CD4+ T cells from peripheral blood mononuclear cells, taken after pregnancy. These receptors originate from a female donor in good health, enrolled as a control in a pregnancy study.

The chain joins TRBV5-5 to TRBJ2-7, with 11 bases aligning to TRBD2. This CDR3 has 17 residues. J gave up 2 bases and V 0 bases, and 7 bases lay outside the gene matches. Germline V CDR1 and CDR2: SGHKS, YYEKEE (reference sequence). CDR3 sequence (DNA): TGTGCCAGCAGCTTGGGTCTAGCGGGGGGACTAGCCTACGAGCAGTACTTC. As protein: CASSLGLAGGLAYEQYF.

The chain uses TRBV5-1 and TRBJ2-6, with 9 bases fitting TRBD1. The CDR3 has 18 residues. In germline, CDR1 is SGHRS, CDR2 YFSETQ. Unmatched junction bases numbered 7, after V lost 3 bases and J lost 0 bases. This CDR3 is CASSSSGQGVSGANVLTF. CDR3 DNA sequence: TGCGCCAGCAGCTCCTCGGGACAGGGCGTCTCTGGGGCCAACGTCCTGACTTTC.

J is TRBJ2-5 and V is TRBV18, with D possibly TRBD2 on 5 matching bases. Germline values: CDR1 KGHSH, CDR2 LQKENI. The CDR3 length is 15 residues. V was clipped by 0 bases and J by 5 bases, with 13 bases between them. This chain's CDR3 is CASSPPYGSGETQYF. CDR3 DNA sequence: TGTGCCAGCTCACCACCGTATGGGAGTGGGGAGACCCAGTACTTC.

The chain employs TRBV11-2 and TRBJ1-3; D gene ambiguous. The length of the CDR3 is 11 residues. Germline CDR1 reads SGHAT; CDR2 reads FQNNGV. Between the trimmed V and J ends, which lost 5 bases and 10 bases, there was a span of 9 bases. Here the CDR3 DNA reads TGTGCCAGCAGCCGCTCGGGGACCATATATTTT. This encodes CASSRSGTIYF.

CDR3 sequence reads: CASSWTADTQYF. DNA of the CDR3: TGTGCCAGCAGCTGGACAGCAGATACGCAGTATTTT. The chain links TRBV7-2 to TRBJ2-3; possibly TRBD1 for D (6 bases). CDR1 SGHTA and CDR2 FQGNSA come from the germline V gene. Deletions cut 4 bases from V and 4 bases from J, with 6 bases between. This CDR3 has 12 amino acids.

The chain couples TRBV25-1 to TRBJ2-1, with D possibly TRBD1 on 5 matching bases. Trimming stripped 2 bases from V and 6 bases from J, with 11 bases between. CDR3 size: 14 residues. Germline CDR1 and CDR2: MGHDK and SYGVNS. The CDR3 nucleotides are TGTGCCAGCAGTGAACAGGGAAGATCCAATGAGCAGTTCTTC. Its protein product is CASSEQGRSNEQFF.

The table lists this clone with a few counts. The rearrangement uses TRBV4-1 and TRBJ1-6; 8 nucleotides match TRBD1. V was pared by 4 bases and J by 9 bases, with 5 bases of the junction left unmatched. CDR1 and CDR2 (germline): MGHRA, YSYEKL. The CDR3 contains 14 residues. The CDR3 region is CASSPTGGSSPLHF. In DNA, the CDR3 is TGCGCCAGCAGCCCCACAGGGGGTAGTTCACCCCTCCACTTT.

The chain uses TRBV10-3 and TRBJ2-3; 8 bases line up with TRBD2. The germline gives CDR1 ENHRY, CDR2 SYGVKD. V shed 7 bases and J 4 bases; nucleotides not matched to a gene: 4. There are 13 residues in the CDR3. CDR3: CAITPGLADTQYF. Here the CDR3 DNA reads TGTGCCATCACTCCGGGACTAGCAGATACGCAGTATTTT.

The genes are TRBV11-3 and TRBJ2-3; TRBD2 matches 7 bases. V lost 5 bases, J lost 5 bases, and 7 bases stayed unmatched. The CDR3 is 14 residues long. Germline values: CDR1 SGHNT, CDR2 YENEEA. CDR3: CASSRGGSKDTQYF. The CDR3 bases are TGTGCCAGCAGCCGGGGAGGGTCAAAAGATACGCAGTATTTT.

CDR3 nucleotides: TGTGCCAGCAGTAGCAAGGGAGTTTATGGCTACACCTTC. Its translation: CASSSKGVYGYTF. The V and J genes are TRBV27 and TRBJ1-2; no reliable D call. Germline assignment: CDR1 MNHEY and CDR2 SMNVEV (reference sequence). The CDR3 covers 13 residues. The ends were cut back, 5 bases at V and 5 bases at J, with 12 bases in the middle.

The rearrangement links TRBV7-9 to TRBJ2-1; 11 bases align to TRBD2. The J segment lost 1 base and the V segment lost 6 bases, leaving 11 bases of the junction unmatched. This CDR3 is built from 18 residues. From germline, CDR1 is SEHNR and CDR2 FQNEAQ (reference sequence). The chain's CDR3 is CASSGGLAGDGSYNEQFF. The CDR3 region has the DNA TGTGCCAGCAGTGGCGGACTAGCGGGTGATGGATCCTACAATGAGCAGTTCTTC. Based on the CDR3 plus reference TRBV7-9 and TRBJ2-1, the full variable domain is DTGVSQNPRHKITKRGQNVTFRCDPISEHNRLYWYRQTLGQGPEFLTYFQNEAQLEKSRLLSDRFSAERPKGSFSTLEIQRTEQGDSAMYLCASSGGLAGDGSYNEQFFGPGTRLTVL.

The chain has TRBV29-1 and TRBJ2-7; TRBD2 matches 9 bases. V lost 4 bases to trimming and J lost 3 bases; unmatched junction nucleotides: 13. CDR1 is SQVTM and CDR2 is ANQGSEA in the germline V gene. This CDR3 is 16 amino acids long. The CDR3 DNA is TGCAGCGTTGGGATCTGGATATGGCGGGAGGGCTACGAGCAGTACTTC. The encoded protein is CSVGIWIWREGYEQYF.

For the CDR3, the DNA is TGTGCCAGCAGCTCCCCCGGGACTGAAGAAGAGACCCAGTACTTC. Protein product: CASSSPGTEEETQYF. This chain joins TRBV7-3 and TRBJ2-5; the D gene is possibly TRBD2 (6 bases). Germline-derived CDR1 and CDR2 are SGHTA and FQGTGA. The CDR3 is made up of 15 amino acids. Trimming took off 4 bases at V and 3 bases at J, with 15 bases between the two ends.

The chain employs TRBV13 and TRBJ2-7, with TRBD1 matching 9 bases. Germline assignment: CDR1 PRHDT and CDR2 FYEKMQ (reference sequence). V shed 2 bases and J 1 base; nucleotides not matched to a gene: 9. The CDR3 is 17 residues long. The DNA for the CDR3 is TGTGCCAGCAGCTTATCCCCGTTCGGGACAGGGTCCTACGAGCAGTACTTC. It codes for CASSLSPFGTGSYEQYF. Full variable domain (outside the CDR3, taken from reference TRBV13 and TRBJ2-7): AAGVIQSPRHLIKEKRETATLKCYPIPRHDTVYWYQQGPGQDPQFLISFYEKMQSDKGSIPDRFSAQQFSDYHSELNMSSLELGDSALYFCASSLSPFGTGSYEQYFGPGTRLTVT.

The chain joins TRBV19 to TRBJ2-1, with TRBD2 matching over 9 bases. This CDR3 contains 15 residues. Per the germline V gene, CDR1 is LNHDA and CDR2 is SQIVND (reference sequence). The ends lost 9 bases at V and 0 bases at J; junction bases unmatched: 6. In DNA, the CDR3 is TGTGCCAGCAGACTAGCGGCAAGCTCCTACAATGAGCAGTTCTTC. This codes for CASRLAASSYNEQFF.

The V and J genes are TRBV7-9 and TRBJ2-7, with D unresolved. CDR1 SEHNR and CDR2 FQNEAQ come from the germline V gene (reference sequence). The CDR3 runs 13 residues. The V gene lost 5 bases and the J gene lost 4 bases, with 12 bases spanning the gap. CDR3 DNA sequence: TGTGCCAGCAGCGGGCGACGGCTTTACGAGCAGTACTTC. It translates to CASSGRRLYEQYF.

In its sample, this clone was seen once. The chain links TRBV30 to TRBJ2-5, with TRBD2 as a possible D gene (5 bases). CDR1 is GTSNPN, CDR2 SVGIG, per germline (reference sequence). Trimming left V 1 base short and J 4 bases short, with 13 bases between. CDR3 length: 14 residues. CDR3 coding DNA: TGTGCCTGGAGTGGCGGAGCGGTACTAGAGACCCAGTACTTC. Translated: CAWSGGAVLETQYF.

This chain links TRBV23-1 with TRBJ1-6, with a weak D call TRBD1 (6 bases). TRBV23-1 carries the ORF label, with uncertain function. Trimming removed 2 bases from V and 9 bases from J, with 17 bases in between. The CDR3 totals 16 residues. CDR3 sequence (DNA): TGCGCCAGCAGTCAAAACAGGGATCAAGTTGGTTCACCCCTCCACTTT. Its translation is CASSQNRDQVGSPLHF.

The rearrangement joins TRBV14 to TRBJ2-4, with 8 bases that match TRBD1. V shed 4 bases and J 0 bases; nucleotides not matched to a gene: 8. The CDR3 consists of 17 residues. Germline loops: CDR1 SGHDN, CDR2 FVKESK. This CDR3 is CASSPRGTGLAKNIQYF. CDR3 in DNA: TGTGCCAGCAGCCCCAGAGGGACAGGCCTAGCCAAAAACATTCAGTACTTC.

This chain joins TRBV19 and TRBJ2-1, with 10 bases matching TRBD2. CDR3 length: 15 amino acids. V was clipped by 4 bases and J by 10 bases; unmatched bases: 10. Germline V gene sequence: CDR1 LNHDA, CDR2 SQIVND (reference sequence). The CDR3 here is CASSSIAGGRGEQFF. The CDR3 nucleotides read TGTGCCAGTAGTAGTATAGCGGGAGGTCGAGGGGAGCAGTTCTTC.

The rearrangement uses TRBV7-9 and TRBJ2-7; tentatively, D is TRBD2 (5 bases). The CDR3 totals 15 residues. The germline V and J ends were trimmed by 4 bases and 2 bases, with 15 bases remaining between them. CDR1 is SEHNR, CDR2 FQNEAQ, per germline (reference sequence). The CDR3 reads CASSSSPTGTYEQYF. The CDR3 region has the DNA TGTGCCAGCAGCTCTTCGCCGACGGGAACCTACGAGCAGTACTTC.

This clone was observed once. J is TRBJ2-1 and V is TRBV9; the match to TRBD2 covers 7 bases. Germline CDR1 and CDR2: SGDLS and YYNGEE. Trimming at V came to 5 bases and at J to 4 bases, leaving 9 bases not matched to a gene. CDR3 length: 15 amino acids. The CDR3 coding sequence is TGTGCCAGCAGTCGAAGGGCTAGCGGATACAATGAGCAGTTCTTC. It specifies CASSRRASGYNEQFF.

A single count supports this clone. V and J are TRBV7-2 and TRBJ2-3; 10 positions agree with TRBD2. V shed 1 base, J shed 7 bases, and the junction held 8 bases outside the gene matches. This CDR3 is built from 16 residues. In germline, CDR1 is SGHTA, CDR2 FQGNSA. CDR3 nucleotides: TGTGCCAGCAGCTTAGAGTCTAGCGGGAGCCGAAATACGCAGTATTTT. This codes for CASSLESSGSRNTQYF. Full variable domain (rest looked up from reference TRBV7-2 and TRBJ2-3): GAGVSQSPSNKVTEKGKDVELRCDPISGHTALYWYRQSLGQGLEFLIYFQGNSAPDKSGLPSDRFSAERTGGSVSTLTIQRTQQEDSAVYLCASSLESSGSRNTQYFGPGTRLTVL.

The chain links TRBV5-1 to TRBJ2-7, with 8 positions matching TRBD1. Germline V gene data show CDR1 as SGHRS and CDR2 as YFSETQ. The junction had 3 bases not matched to a gene; V was cut back by 0 bases and J by 1 base. This CDR3 has 15 amino acids. The CDR3: CASSLGDRRSYEQYF. The CDR3, as DNA: TGCGCCAGCAGCTTGGGGGACAGGAGATCCTACGAGCAGTACTTC.

The DNA of the CDR3 is TGTGCCAGCAGCTTAACCCCTATTCAGCCCCAGCATTTT. This codes for CASSLTPIQPQHF. The chain combines TRBV7-6 with TRBJ1-5; D remains ambiguous. In germline, CDR1 is SGHVS, CDR2 FNYEAQ. This CDR3 comprises 13 residues. Trimming left V 2 bases short and J 6 bases short, with 8 bases between.

The chain combines TRBV19 with TRBJ2-1, with 8 bases that match TRBD2. The germline V gene encodes CDR1 LNHDA and CDR2 SQIVND (reference sequence). V shed 5 bases and J 7 bases; nucleotides not matched to a gene: 10. CDR3 length: 15 amino acids. The CDR3 spells CASSERSGRGNEQFF. The DNA for the CDR3 is TGTGCCAGTAGTGAAAGGAGCGGGAGAGGGAATGAGCAGTTCTTC.

The CDR3 protein is CASSLVMNTEAFF. DNA of the CDR3: TGTGCCAGCAGCTTAGTAATGAACACTGAAGCTTTCTTT. V usage is TRBV11-2 and J usage is TRBJ1-1; no clear D. Germline-derived CDR1 and CDR2 are SGHAT and FQNNGV. The CDR3 contains 13 residues. Deletions cut 1 base from V and 0 bases from J, with 3 bases between.

The V call is TRBV5-1, the J call TRBJ1-2; a possible D gene is TRBD1 (5 bases). This CDR3 is built from 15 residues. Germline assignment: CDR1 SGHRS and CDR2 YFSETQ. Between the trimmed V and J ends, which lost 3 bases and 0 bases, there was a span of 12 bases. Here the CDR3 reads CASSSQVLANYGYTF. CDR3 DNA: TGCGCCAGCAGCTCACAGGTTCTAGCTAACTATGGCTACACCTTC. Based on the CDR3 plus reference TRBV5-1 and TRBJ1-2, the full variable domain is KAGVTQTPRYLIKTRGQQVTLSCSPISGHRSVSWYQQTPGQGLQFLFEYFSETQRNKGNFPGRFSGRQFSNSRSEMNVSTLELGDSALYLCASSSQVLANYGYTFGSGTRLTVV.

The DNA for the CDR3 is TGTGCCAGCAGCTTTGGCAGGGGGCACGATACGCAGTATTTT. Translated: CASSFGRGHDTQYF. The genes are TRBV11-3 and TRBJ2-3, with TRBD1 matching 8 bases. Germline V gene data show CDR1 as SGHNT and CDR2 as YENEEA. Trimming removed 3 bases from V and 6 bases from J; junction bases left unmatched: 5. The CDR3 runs 14 residues.